These 8 T cell receptor beta chains came from one sample sequenced in a study of vaccination and CD4 T cells after COVID-19. Sample treatment: approximately nine-day PBMC culture with coronavirus spike peptide pools or control peptides (ViraFEST assay). The Oncomine TCR Beta short-read assay sequenced DNA from cultured CD4+ T cells. TCRdb ran MiXCR on the PCR reads and lists one entry per CDR3 protein. This table holds roughly 24,000 distinct CDR3 sequences, roughly 58% found once. For these receptors, no antigen is known. The sequenced sample was CD4+ T cells from blood, cultured in vitro. The receptors derive from a human donor who had recovered from COVID-19.

The chain has TRBV5-1 and TRBJ1-6; TRBD1 matches 9 bases. The length of the CDR3 is 13 residues. V gave up 4 bases and J gave up 7 bases; unmatched junction bases: 0. Germline CDR1 SGHRS, CDR2 YFSETQ. Here the CDR3 reads CASSDRGNSPLHF. The CDR3 DNA reads TGCGCCAGCAGCGACAGGGGGAATTCACCCCTCCACTTT.

V usage is TRBV6-1 and J usage is TRBJ2-7; 12 bases are a match to TRBD1. The ends lost 7 bases at V and 4 bases at J; junction bases unmatched: 14. CDR3 length: 17 amino acids. Germline V gives CDR1 MNHNS, CDR2 SASEGT. The CDR3 loop reads CASTGTGGGSSGYEQYF. CDR3 DNA: TGTGCCAGCACTGGGACAGGGGGCGGATCTAGTGGGTACGAGCAGTACTTC.

The sample holds a few counts of this clonotype. This chain connects TRBV6-1 to TRBJ2-7; TRBD1 or TRBD2 may be the D gene (5 bases each). The V end was cut by 7 bases, the J end by 3 bases, with 13 bases between. Germline V CDR1 and CDR2: MNHNS, SASEGT. The length of the CDR3 is 13 residues. The CDR3: CASTPSGSYEQYF. The CDR3 DNA sequence: TGTGCCAGCACCCCCTCAGGGAGCTACGAGCAGTACTTC.

The V call is TRBV10-3, the J call TRBJ1-2; D is uncertain. The germline V gene encodes CDR1 ENHRY and CDR2 SYGVKD. The germline V and J ends were trimmed by 7 bases and 4 bases, with 13 bases remaining between them. This CDR3 contains 13 residues. The CDR3 nucleotides are TGTGCCATCACTGGACCGATGTTCTATGGCTACACCTTC. It translates to CAITGPMFYGYTF.

This clonotype was found once. V and J are TRBV7-9 and TRBJ1-1; a weak D match, TRBD1 (6 bases). Trimming left V 2 bases short and J 2 bases short, with 9 bases between. Germline V gene data show CDR1 as SEHNR and CDR2 as FQNEAQ (reference sequence). This CDR3 has 14 residues. The chain's CDR3 is CASSLQGPNTEAFF. The CDR3, as DNA: TGTGCCAGCAGCTTACAGGGGCCTAACACTGAAGCTTTCTTT.

This rearrangement joins TRBV7-9 to TRBJ1-3; D ambiguous. The CDR3 sequence is 14 residues long. Looked up from germline, CDR1 is SEHNR and CDR2 is FQNEAQ (reference sequence). Trimming pared 3 bases from V and 0 bases from J, leaving 6 bases between. The CDR3 protein is CASSLGVSGNTIYF. CDR3 bases: TGTGCCAGCAGCTTGGGTGTCTCTGGAAACACCATATATTTT.

Only one count was recorded for this clonotype. V is TRBV7-2 and J is TRBJ1-1; 10 bases line up with TRBD1. Germline CDR1 and CDR2: SGHTA and FQGNSA. The CDR3 contains 13 residues. The V and J ends lost 4 bases and 8 bases, in that order; junction bases with no gene match: 4. The CDR3 region has the DNA TGTGCCAGCAGCTCCATGACAGGGGGCGAAGCTTTCTTT. It yields the protein CASSSMTGGEAFF.

This clonotype was observed a handful of times. The chain recombines TRBV28 with TRBJ1-2; possible D gene TRBD1, 6 bases. V gave up 6 bases and J gave up 2 bases, with 16 bases separating them. This CDR3 spans 15 amino acids. In germline, CDR1 is MDHEN, CDR2 SYDVKM. The CDR3, as DNA: TGTGCCAGCAGGCGACAGGACGGCCTAAACTATGGCTACACCTTC. Translated: CASRRQDGLNYGYTF.